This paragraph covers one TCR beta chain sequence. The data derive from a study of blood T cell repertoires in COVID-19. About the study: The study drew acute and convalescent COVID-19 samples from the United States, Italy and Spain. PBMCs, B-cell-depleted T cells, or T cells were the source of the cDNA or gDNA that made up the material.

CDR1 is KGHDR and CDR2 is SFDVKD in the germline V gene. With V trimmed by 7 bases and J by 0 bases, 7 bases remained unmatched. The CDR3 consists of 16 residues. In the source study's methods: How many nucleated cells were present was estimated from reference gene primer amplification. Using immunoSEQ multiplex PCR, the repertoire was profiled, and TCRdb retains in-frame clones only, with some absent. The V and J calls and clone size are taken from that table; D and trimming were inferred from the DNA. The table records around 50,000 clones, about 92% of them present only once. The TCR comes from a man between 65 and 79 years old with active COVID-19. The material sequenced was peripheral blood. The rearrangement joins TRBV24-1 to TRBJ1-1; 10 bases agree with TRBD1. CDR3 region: CATRGAGTGVNTEAFF. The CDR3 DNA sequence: TGTGCCACCAGAGGGGCCGGGACAGGGGTGAACACTGAAGCTTTCTTT.